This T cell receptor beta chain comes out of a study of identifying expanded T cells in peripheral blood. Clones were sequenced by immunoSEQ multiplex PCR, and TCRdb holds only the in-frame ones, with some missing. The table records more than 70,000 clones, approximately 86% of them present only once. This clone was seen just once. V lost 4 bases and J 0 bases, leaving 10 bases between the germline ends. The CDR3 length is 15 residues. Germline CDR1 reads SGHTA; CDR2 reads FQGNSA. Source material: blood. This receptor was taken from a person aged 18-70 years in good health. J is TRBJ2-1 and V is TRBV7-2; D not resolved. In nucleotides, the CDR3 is TGTGCCAGCAGCTCGTTCCGGAGCTCCTACAATGAGCAGTTCTTC. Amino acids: CASSSFRSSYNEQFF.